The T cell receptor beta chain described here comes from a study of cytotoxic CD8 clonotypes in ibrutinib-treated CLL. About the research overall: Collecting the response samples happened after a median approximately twelve months of treatment, with a range of 6 to 36. Study observations and caveats: Sample timing was unmatched between remission and later-progressing patients; lymph nodes unstudied. At baseline, clonality was higher than in age-matched healthy donors and correlated with CD8+ counts.

Clones were read by immunoSEQ multiplex PCR, and TCRdb kept only the in-frame ones, dropping some. The sample lists a few hundred thousand clones; 60% to 75% were seen once. Germline V CDR1 and CDR2: SGHAT, FQNNGV. V lost 5 bases to trimming and J lost 6 bases; unmatched junction nucleotides: 12. The CDR3 is 16 residues long. Details on this clone: Antigen specificity is unknown.

The TCR originated in a human donor with chronic lymphocytic leukemia. The chain carries TRBV11-2 and TRBJ2-1; 8 bases align to TRBD2. The sequenced sample was PBMCs, obtained after 24 months of ibrutinib treatment. CDR3: CASSIGMTSEFNEQFF. The CDR3 coding sequence is TGTGCCAGCAGCATCGGGATGACTAGCGAATTCAATGAGCAGTTCTTC.